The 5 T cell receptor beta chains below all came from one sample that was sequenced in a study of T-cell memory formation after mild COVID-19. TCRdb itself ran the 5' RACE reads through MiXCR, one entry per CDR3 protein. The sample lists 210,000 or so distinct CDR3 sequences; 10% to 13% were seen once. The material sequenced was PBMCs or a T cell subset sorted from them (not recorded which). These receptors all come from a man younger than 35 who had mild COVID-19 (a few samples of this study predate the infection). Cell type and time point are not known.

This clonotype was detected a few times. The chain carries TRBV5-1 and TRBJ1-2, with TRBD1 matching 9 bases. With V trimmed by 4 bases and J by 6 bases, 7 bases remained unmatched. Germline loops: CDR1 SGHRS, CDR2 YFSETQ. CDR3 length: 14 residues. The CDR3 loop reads CASSAGTGSDGYTF. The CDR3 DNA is TGCGCCAGCAGCGCGGGGACAGGGAGTGATGGCTACACCTTC.

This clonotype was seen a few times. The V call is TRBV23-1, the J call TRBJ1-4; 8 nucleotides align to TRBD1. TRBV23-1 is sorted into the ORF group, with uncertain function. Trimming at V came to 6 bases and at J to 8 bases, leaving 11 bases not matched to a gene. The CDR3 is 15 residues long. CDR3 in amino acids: CASSPKTGEHEKLFF. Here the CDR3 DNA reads TGCGCCAGCAGCCCGAAGACAGGGGAACACGAAAAACTGTTTTTT.

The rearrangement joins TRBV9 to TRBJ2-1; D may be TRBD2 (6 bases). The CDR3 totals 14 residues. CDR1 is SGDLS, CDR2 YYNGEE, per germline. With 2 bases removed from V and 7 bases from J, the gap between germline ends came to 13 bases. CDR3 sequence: CASSVGGANNEQFF. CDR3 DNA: TGTGCCAGCAGCGTGGGCGGGGCGAATAATGAGCAGTTCTTC.

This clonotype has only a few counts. CDR3 in amino acids: CASTLDRPHGYTF. The CDR3 coding sequence is TGTGCCAGCACCCTAGACAGGCCCCATGGCTACACCTTC. V and J are TRBV12-3 or TRBV12-4 and TRBJ1-2; D may be TRBD1 (6 bases). Trimming took off 7 bases at V and 6 bases at J, with 15 bases between the two ends. The CDR3 consists of 13 residues.

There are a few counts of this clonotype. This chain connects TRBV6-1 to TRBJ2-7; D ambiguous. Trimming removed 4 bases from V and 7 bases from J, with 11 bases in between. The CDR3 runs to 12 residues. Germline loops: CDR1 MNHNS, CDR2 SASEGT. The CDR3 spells CASSVLPREQYF. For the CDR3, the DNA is TGTGCCAGCAGTGTATTACCGCGGGAGCAGTACTTC.